This T cell receptor beta chain emerged from a study of graft-versus-host responses after intestinal transplantation. V was cut by 4 bases and J by 5 bases, with 12 bases left in between. In germline, CDR1 is MNHNS, CDR2 SASEGT. The CDR3 loop spans 13 amino acids. Only a few counts were recorded for this clone. TCRdb's table, derived via immunoSEQ multiplex PCR, lists solely in-frame clones and lacks some. In the table there are about 19,000 clones, 35% to 40% of which are singletons. After the reaction, proliferating CFSE-low CD3+CD4+ and CD3+CD8+ responders were sorted. The sequence was collected from a human patient who received an intestinal transplant. This specimen consisted of alloreactive CD4+ T cells from a mixed lymphocyte reaction culture, obtained before intestinal transplant. Specified subset: CFSE-low proliferating T cells sorted from roughly 6-day pre-transplant mixed lymphocyte reaction (GvH or HvG direction). This chain links TRBV6-1 with TRBJ2-7; a weak D match, TRBD1 (7 bases). This CDR3 reads CASSARGAHEQYF. In DNA, the CDR3 is TGTGCCAGCAGTGCCAGGGGGGCCCACGAGCAGTACTTC.